The sequence of this T cell receptor (beta chain) was determined in a study of sequential checkpoint blockade in melanoma. Across the whole study: Arm A got nivolumab then ipilimumab; arm B the reverse, 1:1. TCRbeta immunosequencing was performed on DNA from roughly 90 pretreatment melanoma tumor samples. Under 25 patients had tumor biopsies before treatment and at week 13.

Profiling relied on immunoSEQ multiplex PCR, and the TCRdb table lists in-frame clones only, not all of them. The table lists around 19,000 clones, 60% to 75% of them singletons. This CDR3 contains 14 residues. Germline assignment: CDR1 LNHDA and CDR2 SQIVND (reference sequence). V was pared by 3 bases and J by 2 bases, with 7 bases between. Treatment here: randomized to nivolumab then ipilimumab (arm A) or the reverse (arm B). Patients had received no earlier DNA-damaging chemotherapy. The chain recombines TRBV19 with TRBJ2-2; unclear D gene. Here the sequenced sample was tumor tissue (inferred from file names), taken from a patient given nivolumab and ipilimumab in sequence. The source is a human donor with melanoma. CDR3 region: CASSIWGNTGELFF. CDR3 bases: TGTGCCAGTAGTATCTGGGGTAACACCGGGGAGCTGTTTTTT.